This T cell receptor beta chain stems from a study of T cell responses to AZD1222 COVID-19 vaccine. Study conclusions and caveats: The donor cohort was predominantly white British with a female majority, and clonal diversity may have been underestimated. Repertoires in all cases were sampled only once the peak T cell response had passed.

Sequencing used immunoSEQ multiplex PCR; TCRdb keeps in-frame clones, though not all of them. The listing contains about 140,000 clones. A note on this clone: The antigen is unknown.

The sequence was obtained from an adult in good health. Sequencing input: peripheral blood.

CDR3 region: CASSQAGGVNEKLFF. The DNA for the CDR3 is TGTGCCAGCAGCCAAGCTGGGGGGGTTAATGAAAAACTGTTTTTT. V usage is TRBV4-2 and J usage is TRBJ1-4; weak D call: TRBD1 (5 bases). CDR3 length: 15 residues. Per the germline V gene, CDR1 is LGHNA and CDR2 is YNFKEQ. Trimming pared 1 base from V and 4 bases from J, leaving 10 bases between.